This TCR beta chain was observed in a study of technical replicates of blood from a few donors. In germline, CDR1 is MRHNA, CDR2 SNTAGT. Trimming took 5 bases from V and 7 from J; bases not matched to a gene: 9. The CDR3 extends over 15 amino acids. Using immunoSEQ multiplex PCR, the repertoire was profiled, and TCRdb retains in-frame clones only, with some absent. The sample records around 95,000 clones, about 94% being singletons. The rearrangement links TRBV6-4 to TRBJ2-1; 9 bases are a match to TRBD1. Sequenced input: T cells isolated from PBMCs. The receptor was isolated from a human donor in good health. CDR3 coding DNA: TGTGCCAGCAGTATCGGACAGGGGCCTACAAATGAGCAGTTCTTC. It yields the protein CASSIGQGPTNEQFF.